This T cell receptor beta chain was sequenced in a study of glioma-infiltrating T cells after dendritic cell vaccination. Study context: Samples are from glioblastoma patients in Phase I and II dendritic cell vaccine trials.

V was cut by 3 bases and J by 5 bases, with 11 bases left in between. There are 13 residues in the CDR3. Germline V gives CDR1 ENHRY, CDR2 SYGVKD. PBMC were collected before vaccination, two weeks after the third vaccination, and at progression. The immunoSEQ assay amplified TCRB CDR3 from up to roughly 2 ug DNA. Amplification used 60 V beta primers and 13 J beta primers. Clones were read by immunoSEQ multiplex PCR, and TCRdb kept only the in-frame ones, dropping some. The repertoire holds roughly 100,000 clones, with more than 80% as singletons. The TCR comes from a human donor with glioblastoma. Specimen: blood, collected before dendritic cell vaccination. This chain connects TRBV10-3 to TRBJ2-7; possibly TRBD1 for D (7 bases). Written as DNA, the CDR3 is TGTGCCATCAGTGACGACAGGGAGGACGAGCAGTACTTC. Protein: CAISDDREDEQYF.